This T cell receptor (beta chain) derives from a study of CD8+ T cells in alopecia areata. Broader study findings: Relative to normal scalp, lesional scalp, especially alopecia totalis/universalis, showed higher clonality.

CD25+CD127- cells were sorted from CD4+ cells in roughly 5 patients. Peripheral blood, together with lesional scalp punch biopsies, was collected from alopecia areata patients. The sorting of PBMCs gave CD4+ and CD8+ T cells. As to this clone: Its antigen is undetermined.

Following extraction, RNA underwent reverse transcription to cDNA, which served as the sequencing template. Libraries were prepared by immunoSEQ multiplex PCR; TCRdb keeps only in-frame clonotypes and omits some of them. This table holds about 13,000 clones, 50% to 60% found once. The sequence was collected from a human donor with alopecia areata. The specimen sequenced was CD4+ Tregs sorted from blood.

CDR3 residues: CASSYDIARSDSAFF. The CDR3 DNA is TGTGCCAGCAGTTACGATATTGCCAGGTCGGATTCTGCTTTCTTT. The V and J genes are TRBV6-6 and TRBJ1-1, with D unclear. This CDR3 comprises 15 residues. Germline V CDR1 and CDR2: MNHNY, SVGAGI (reference sequence). Trimming pared 2 bases from V and 11 bases from J, leaving 21 bases between.